This TCR beta chain was found in a study of blood T cell repertoires in COVID-19. Libraries were prepared by immunoSEQ multiplex PCR; TCRdb keeps only in-frame clonotypes and omits some of them. This sample carries a few hundred thousand clones, 80% to 90% of them seen once, and the ten largest clones take approximately 1.3%. The V gene end was trimmed by 5 bases and the J gene end by 0 bases; junction bases not matched to a gene: 2. In germline, CDR1 is LNHNV, CDR2 YYDKDF (reference sequence). The CDR3 is made up of 17 amino acids. J is TRBJ2-2 and V is TRBV15, with 14 bases lining up with TRBD2. The specimen sequenced was peripheral blood. The receptor was derived from a middle-aged woman who had recovered from COVID-19. The CDR3 sequence: CATSEGLAGANTGELFF. DNA of the CDR3: TGTGCCACCAGCGAGGGACTAGCGGGGGCGAACACCGGGGAGCTGTTTTTT.